Shown below are 27 T cell receptor beta chains from a single sample sequenced in a study of T cells in Graves' hyperthyroidism and ophthalmopathy. There were TCR beta CDR3 regions amplified from RNA transcripts. The HTBI primer set served for first-round RT-PCR of the TCR CDR3. In TCRdb, the multiplex PCR reads were re-called with MiXCR into one record per CDR3 protein. In the table there are fewer than 650,000 distinct CDR3 sequences, around 50% of which are singletons. The specimen sequenced was peripheral blood or thyroid tissue (not recorded which). These receptors came from an adult woman with Graves' disease, either hyperthyroidism or ophthalmopathy (not recorded which).

This clonotype was detected many times. V is TRBV20-1 and J is TRBJ1-5; D may be TRBD1 (6 bases). V shed 2 bases and J shed 1 base, with 21 bases lying between them. The V gene's germline CDR1 is DFQATT and CDR2 SNEGSKA (reference sequence). This CDR3 spans 18 amino acids. The CDR3 loop reads CSARNPGGHKGSNQPQHF. CDR3 nucleotide sequence: TGCAGTGCTAGAAATCCCGGGGGACATAAGGGGAGCAATCAGCCCCAGCATTTT.

This clonotype appeared a few times. The V and J genes are TRBV20-1 and TRBJ2-6; 9 bases align to TRBD2. V shed 6 bases, J shed 0 bases, and the junction held 9 bases outside the gene matches. Germline V CDR1 and CDR2: DFQATT, SNEGSKA (reference sequence). CDR3 length: 17 residues. The CDR3 protein is CSAARIAGDSGANVLTF. CDR3 in DNA: TGCAGTGCGGCCAGGATAGCGGGGGACTCTGGGGCCAACGTCCTGACTTTC.

The chain links TRBV7-2 to TRBJ1-4; weak D call: TRBD1 (5 bases). Per the germline V gene, CDR1 is SGHTA and CDR2 is FQGNSA. V dropped 5 bases and J dropped 8 bases, with 21 bases sitting between them. The CDR3 has 16 amino acids. The CDR3 DNA sequence: TGTGCCAGCAGCGAGGGACTAGCTGGGCCCTACGAAAAACTGTTTTTT. Protein product: CASSEGLAGPYEKLFF.

This clonotype came up many times. The chain is built from TRBV4-3 and TRBJ2-7; D is possibly TRBD2 (5 bases). The V gene's germline CDR1 is LGHNA and CDR2 YSLEER. Trimming removed 6 bases at V and 3 bases at J, with 15 bases between. The CDR3 sequence is 14 residues long. The CDR3 spells CASSVSAKNYEQYF. CDR3 nucleotide sequence: TGCGCCAGCAGTGTTAGCGCGAAGAACTACGAGCAGTACTTC.

Remarks on this clonotype: One end of the junction varies from germline; a read error may be responsible. The J gene is TRBJ2-1, the V gene TRBV11-2; 14 nucleotides line up with TRBD2. Germline loops: CDR1 SGHAT, CDR2 FQNNGV. The CDR3 has 14 amino acids. The CDR3 bases are TGTGCCAGCAGCCGTAATTCCGGGACTAGCGGGAGTACCTTC. It is translated as CASSRNSGTSGSTF.

There are many counts of this clonotype. V and J are TRBV14 and TRBJ2-7; D remains ambiguous. The ends were cut back, 2 bases at V and 5 bases at J, with 13 bases in the middle. Germline loops: CDR1 SGHDN, CDR2 FVKESK. The CDR3 is 14 residues long. This CDR3 is CASSQLGIGHEQYF. The CDR3 region has the DNA TGTGCCAGCAGCCAACTCGGCATTGGCCACGAGCAGTACTTC.

The chain has TRBV2 and TRBJ1-1; D unresolved. The CDR3 extends over 11 amino acids. Trimming removed 4 bases at V and 11 bases at J, with 11 bases between. Germline-derived CDR1 and CDR2 are SNHLY and FYNNEI. CDR3 amino acids: CASSGGFLAFF. CDR3 bases: TGTGCCAGCAGTGGAGGGTTTCTGGCTTTCTTT.

This clonotype was observed a few times. The genes are TRBV4-2 and TRBJ1-3; D unclear. Germline CDR1 reads LGHNA; CDR2 reads YNFKEQ. The germline V and J ends were trimmed by 3 bases and 0 bases, with 9 bases remaining between them. CDR3 size: 15 residues. CDR3 protein: CASSQTVSSGNTIYF. The CDR3 DNA reads TGTGCCAGCAGCCAGACGGTTAGCTCTGGAAACACCATATATTTT.

The genes are TRBV20-1 and TRBJ1-5; D is undetermined. V was clipped by 1 base and J by 11 bases, with 18 bases between them. The CDR3 is 14 residues long. CDR1 DFQATT and CDR2 SNEGSKA come from the germline V gene (reference sequence). CDR3 bases: TGCAGTGCTAGAGTAGCTAGCGGGGTTGAGACCCAGCATTTT. The encoded protein is CSARVASGVETQHF.

The chain's CDR3 is CAISAKWSTYEQYF. The CDR3 nucleotides read TGTGCCATCAGTGCTAAGTGGTCGACCTACGAGCAGTACTTC. The V and J genes are TRBV10-3 and TRBJ2-7; D not resolved. CDR1 and CDR2 (germline): ENHRY, SYGVKD. The V and J ends lost 4 bases and 2 bases respectively, with 12 bases between them. The CDR3 runs 14 residues.

Concerning this clonotype: One junction end does not reproduce the germline sequence, and a read error may be involved. V gene TRBV5-1 combines with J gene TRBJ1-3; TRBD1 might be the D (5 bases). Germline V gene sequence: CDR1 SGHRS, CDR2 YFSETQ. The CDR3 length is 14 residues. In DNA, the CDR3 is TGCGTCAGCAGCCCGGACACGGCTGGAAACACCATATATTTT. Encoded protein: CVSSPDTAGNTIYF. Filled out from reference TRBV5-1 and TRBJ1-3, the complete variable domain reads KAGVTQTPRYLIKTRGQQVTLSCSPISGHRSVSWYQQTPGQGLQFLFEYFSETQRNKGNFPGRFSGRQFSNSRSEMNVSTLELGDSALYLCVSSPDTAGNTIYFGEGSWLTVV.

The J gene is TRBJ2-5, the V gene TRBV6-2 or TRBV6-3, with no clear D. CDR1 and CDR2 from the germline V gene are MNHEY and SVGEGT. The germline V and J ends were trimmed by 3 bases and 5 bases, with 7 bases remaining between them. The CDR3 sequence is 12 residues long. The CDR3 spells CASSYIPETQYF. The CDR3, as DNA: TGTGCCAGCAGTTATATACCGGAGACCCAGTACTTC.

The chain uses TRBV29-1 and TRBJ2-7; D gene uncertain. Trimming pared 6 bases from V and 2 bases from J, leaving 26 bases between. The CDR3 covers 17 residues. Germline V gene data show CDR1 as SQVTM and CDR2 as ANQGSEA. CDR3 residues: CSVQGPLLGGGTYEQYF. Here the CDR3 DNA reads TGCAGCGTCCAAGGGCCCCTGTTAGGCGGTGGGACCTACGAGCAGTACTTC.

CDR3 coding DNA: TGTGCCAGTAGTATATCTCGGGACGCGAACACTGAAGCTTTCTTT. Encoded protein: CASSISRDANTEAFF. The V call is TRBV19, the J call TRBJ1-1, with a possible D match to TRBD1 (5 bases). This CDR3 is built from 15 residues. Trimming stripped 2 bases from V and 1 base from J, with 11 bases between. Germline CDR1 LNHDA, CDR2 SQIVND (reference sequence).

The chain carries TRBV7-9 and TRBJ2-2, with 7 nucleotides matching TRBD2. The V gene end was trimmed by 3 bases and the J gene end by 1 base; junction bases not matched to a gene: 5. CDR1 SEHNR and CDR2 FQNEAQ come from the germline V gene (reference sequence). This CDR3 contains 16 residues. The CDR3 bases are TGTGCCAGCAGCTTTCTCGGGACTAAGAACACCGGGGAGCTGTTTTTT. Its protein is CASSFLGTKNTGELFF.

This clonotype has just a few counts. The genes are TRBV12-3 or TRBV12-4 and TRBJ2-7; tentative D call: TRBD2 (5 bases). V gave up 8 bases and J gave up 5 bases, with 16 bases separating them. The CDR3 covers 13 residues. The CDR3 sequence is CASYIPEGNEQYF. DNA of the CDR3: TGTGCCAGCTACATACCAGAGGGCAACGAGCAGTACTTC.

The J gene is TRBJ1-1, the V gene TRBV2, with 8 bases aligning to TRBD1. From germline, CDR1 is SNHLY and CDR2 FYNNEI. This CDR3 is built from 13 residues. V shed 2 bases and J 13 bases; nucleotides not matched to a gene: 9. CDR3 protein: CASSENSDRVIFF. CDR3 DNA sequence: TGTGCCAGCAGTGAAAACTCGGACAGGGTGATTTTCTTT.

This clonotype was observed a few times. The chain uses TRBV6-1 and TRBJ2-5, with a tentative D call TRBD2 (7 bases). The germline V and J ends were trimmed by 6 bases and 2 bases, with 13 bases remaining between them. CDR1 is MNHNS and CDR2 is SASEGT in the germline V gene. The CDR3 sequence is 14 residues long. The CDR3 loop reads CASRTGRGQETQYF. Here the CDR3 DNA reads TGTGCCAGCAGGACGGGGAGGGGGCAAGAGACCCAGTACTTC.

Concerning this clonotype itself: The CDR3 ends on some other residue instead of the conserved phenylalanine or tryptophan, so this is likely a read error. The DNA is left out, because the CDR3 cannot be placed on it with certainty; the CDR3 is given as TCRdb lists it. The chain links TRBV7-9 to TRBJ2-2; the listed D gene, TRBD1, was not tested against the DNA. The V gene's germline CDR1 is SEHNR and CDR2 FQNEAQ (reference sequence). The CDR3 is 15 amino acids in total, end residues counted. This chain's CDR3 is CASSFARAYTGELVL.

This clonotype was seen at least ten times. This rearrangement joins TRBV10-3 to TRBJ2-3, with D maybe TRBD2 (5 bases). The V gene's germline CDR1 is ENHRY and CDR2 SYGVKD. CDR3 size: 12 residues. V was cut by 6 bases and J by 5 bases, with 9 bases left in between. This chain's CDR3 is CAISSGGDTQYF. The CDR3 nucleotides read TGTGCCATCAGCTCTGGAGGAGATACGCAGTATTTT.

On this clonotype itself: Germline is not matched at one junction end, which may reflect a read error. The chain carries TRBV5-1 and TRBJ2-7; D gene unclear. In germline, CDR1 is SGHRS, CDR2 YFSETQ. The CDR3 runs 15 residues. CDR3 sequence: CASSVDATSKYEQYF. As DNA, the CDR3 is TGTGCCAGCAGCGTAGATGCGACATCCAAATACGAGCAGTACTTC.

This clonotype was observed many times. The V gene is TRBV19, the J gene TRBJ1-4; 8 bases are shared with TRBD1. The CDR3 is made up of 16 amino acids. Per germline, CDR1 LNHDA and CDR2 SQIVND (reference sequence). V trimming: 3 bases; J trimming: 4 bases; junction bases outside the gene matches: 7. CDR3 region: CASSIGRDRSNEKLFF. CDR3 bases: TGTGCCAGTAGTATTGGTCGGGACAGGAGTAATGAAAAACTGTTTTTT.

This clonotype was detected a few times. This sequence joins TRBV27 and TRBJ1-5; D might be TRBD1 (6 bases). The CDR3 is 16 residues long. V was trimmed by 6 bases and J by 0 bases, leaving 15 bases between them. Germline lookup yields CDR1 MNHEY and CDR2 SMNVEV (reference sequence). Here the CDR3 DNA reads TGTGCCAGCAGGCTTCGGGGGGCGCTTAGCAATCAGCCCCAGCATTTT. Translating gives CASRLRGALSNQPQHF.

The rearrangement joins TRBV7-2 to TRBJ2-5, with TRBD2 identical over 10 bases. This CDR3 contains 14 residues. Trimming cost V 10 bases and J 2 bases; bases outside gene matches: 7. The germline gives CDR1 SGHTA, CDR2 FQGNSA. DNA for the CDR3: TGTGCCATCGGAATAGCGGGGGGTCAAGAGACCCAGTACTTC. Protein sequence: CAIGIAGGQETQYF.

This clonotype was recorded many times. The V gene is TRBV7-9, the J gene TRBJ1-2; no clear D gene. Germline V gives CDR1 SEHNR, CDR2 FQNEAQ (reference sequence). V lost 5 bases, J lost 8 bases, and 21 bases lay in between. The CDR3 has 15 amino acids. Written as DNA, the CDR3 is TGTGCCAGCAGCGCGACCTCAACGGCATTGGAAGGCTACACCTTC. It translates to CASSATSTALEGYTF.

This clonotype was recorded at least ten times. CDR3 region: CASSYQTSSGGYTF. DNA of the CDR3: TGTGCCAGCAGTTACCAGACAAGTTCTGGGGGCTACACCTTC. The rearrangement uses TRBV12-3 or TRBV12-4 and TRBJ1-2; no firm D call. This CDR3 is built from 14 residues. The germline V and J ends were trimmed by 4 bases and 8 bases, with 17 bases remaining between them.

This clonotype has ten or more counts. The rearrangement joins TRBV29-1 to TRBJ2-7; 8 positions match TRBD2. Trimming removed 4 bases from V and 4 bases from J; junction bases left unmatched: 6. The length of the CDR3 is 13 residues. The V gene's germline CDR1 is SQVTM and CDR2 ANQGSEA. The DNA of the CDR3 is TGCAGCGTTGCCGTAAGCGGGAGTTACGAGCAGTACTTC. Protein sequence: CSVAVSGSYEQYF.